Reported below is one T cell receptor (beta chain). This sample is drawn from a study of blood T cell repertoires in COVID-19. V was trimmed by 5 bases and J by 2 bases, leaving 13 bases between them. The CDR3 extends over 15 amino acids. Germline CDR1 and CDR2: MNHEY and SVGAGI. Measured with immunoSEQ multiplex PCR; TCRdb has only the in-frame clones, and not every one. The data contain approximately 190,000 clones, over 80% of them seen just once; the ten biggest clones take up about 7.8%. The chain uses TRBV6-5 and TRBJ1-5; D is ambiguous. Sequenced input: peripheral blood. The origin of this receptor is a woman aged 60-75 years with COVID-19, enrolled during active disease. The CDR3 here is CASSQQPLGNQPQHF. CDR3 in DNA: TGTGCCAGCAGTCAACAGCCACTGGGCAATCAGCCCCAGCATTTT.